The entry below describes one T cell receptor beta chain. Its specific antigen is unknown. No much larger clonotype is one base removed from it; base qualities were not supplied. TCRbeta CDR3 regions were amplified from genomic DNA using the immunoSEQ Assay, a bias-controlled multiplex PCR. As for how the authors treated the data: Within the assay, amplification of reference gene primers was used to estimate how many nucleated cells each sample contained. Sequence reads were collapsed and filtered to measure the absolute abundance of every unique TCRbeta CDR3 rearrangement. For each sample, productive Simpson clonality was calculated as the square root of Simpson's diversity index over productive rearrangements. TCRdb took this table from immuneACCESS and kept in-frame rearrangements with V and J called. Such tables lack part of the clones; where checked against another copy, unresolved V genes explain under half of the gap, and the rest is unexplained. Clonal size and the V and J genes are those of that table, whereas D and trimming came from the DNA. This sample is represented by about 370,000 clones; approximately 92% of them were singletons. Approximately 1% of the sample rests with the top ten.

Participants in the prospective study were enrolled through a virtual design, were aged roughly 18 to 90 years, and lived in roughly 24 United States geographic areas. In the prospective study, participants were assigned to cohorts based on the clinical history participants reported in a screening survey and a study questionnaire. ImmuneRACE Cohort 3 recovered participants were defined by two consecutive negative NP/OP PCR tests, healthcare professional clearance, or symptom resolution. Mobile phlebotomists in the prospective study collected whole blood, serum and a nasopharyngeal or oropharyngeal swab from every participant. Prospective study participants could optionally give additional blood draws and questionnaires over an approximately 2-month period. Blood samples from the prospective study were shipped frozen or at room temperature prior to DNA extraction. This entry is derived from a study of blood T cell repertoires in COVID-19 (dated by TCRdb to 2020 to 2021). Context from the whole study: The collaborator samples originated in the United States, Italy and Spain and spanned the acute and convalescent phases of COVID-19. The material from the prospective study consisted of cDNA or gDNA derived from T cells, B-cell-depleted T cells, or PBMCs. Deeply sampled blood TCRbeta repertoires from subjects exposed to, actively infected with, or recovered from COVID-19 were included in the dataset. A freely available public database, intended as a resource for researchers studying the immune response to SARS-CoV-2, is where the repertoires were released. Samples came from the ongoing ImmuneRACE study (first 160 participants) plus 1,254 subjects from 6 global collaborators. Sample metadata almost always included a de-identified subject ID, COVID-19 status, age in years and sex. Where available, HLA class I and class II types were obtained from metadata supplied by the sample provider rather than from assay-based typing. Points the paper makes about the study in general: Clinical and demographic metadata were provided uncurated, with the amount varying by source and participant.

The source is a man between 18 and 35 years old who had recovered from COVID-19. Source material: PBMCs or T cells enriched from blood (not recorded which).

The CDR3 protein: CATSRDLEELNEQFF. The sequenced DNA: TGTGCCACCAGCAGAGATCTAGAGGAACTCAATGAGCAGTTCTTC. This chain joins TRBV15 to TRBJ2-1, with the identity of the D gene unclear. A distance of 12 bases separates the germline ends of V and J, which lose 0 bases and 6 bases respectively. CDR1 and CDR2, looked up from the germline V gene (reference sequence), are LNHNV and YYDKDF. Including the terminal cysteine and phenylalanine, the CDR3 comprises 15 residues. Only the CDR3 region is kept as DNA, spanning 45 bases read in frame from base 1.